What follows are 2 T cell receptor beta chains derived from one specimen sequenced in a study of neurological immune-mediated disorders. Specified time point: longitudinal time-point 3. TCRdb itself ran the 5' RACE reads through MiXCR, one entry per CDR3 protein. This table holds more than 100,000 distinct CDR3 sequences, 11% found once. The sample taken for sequencing was PBMCs. The source is a female donor with HTLV-1-associated myelopathy (HAM/TSP).

The gene calls are TRBV10-3 and TRBJ2-7; no reliable D call. This CDR3 is 11 amino acids long. Germline CDR1 reads ENHRY; CDR2 reads SYGVKD. The germline V and J ends were trimmed by 8 bases and 4 bases, with 9 bases remaining between them. CDR3 sequence reads: CAIGRSYEQYF. CDR3 DNA sequence: TGTGCCATCGGTCGCTCATACGAGCAGTACTTC.

This clonotype has only a few counts. The chain has TRBV12-3 or TRBV12-4 and TRBJ1-3, with a tentative D call TRBD1 (5 bases). V shed 2 bases and J shed 4 bases, with 15 bases lying between them. The CDR3 runs to 16 residues. Written as DNA, the CDR3 is TGTGCCAGCAGTTTAAAACAAGGGGCAGCCGGAAACACCATATATTTT. Protein sequence: CASSLKQGAAGNTIYF.